This T cell receptor beta chain was sequenced for a study of shared clonotypes between healthy human individuals. Findings of the study overall: Clonotype sharing levels among donors were expected to vary with sequencing depth.

Of note for this clone: Its cognate antigen is unknown.

Using immunoSEQ multiplex PCR, the repertoire was profiled, and TCRdb retains in-frame clones only, with some absent. The table records more than 400,000 clones, 78% of them present only once. V was pared by 8 bases and J by 4 bases, with 3 bases of the junction left unmatched. CDR3 length: 13 residues. CDR1 SGHVS and CDR2 FNYEAQ come from the germline V gene. The TCR originated in a woman aged 40 to 55 in good health. Some clones in this sample may be carry-over from other donors' samples. Sequencing was performed on PBMCs. The V and J genes are TRBV7-6 and TRBJ2-2; 8 positions agree with TRBD2. Here the CDR3 DNA reads TGTGCCAGCGGTAGCGGGGCCACCGGGGAGCTGTTTTTT. Amino acids: CASGSGATGELFF.